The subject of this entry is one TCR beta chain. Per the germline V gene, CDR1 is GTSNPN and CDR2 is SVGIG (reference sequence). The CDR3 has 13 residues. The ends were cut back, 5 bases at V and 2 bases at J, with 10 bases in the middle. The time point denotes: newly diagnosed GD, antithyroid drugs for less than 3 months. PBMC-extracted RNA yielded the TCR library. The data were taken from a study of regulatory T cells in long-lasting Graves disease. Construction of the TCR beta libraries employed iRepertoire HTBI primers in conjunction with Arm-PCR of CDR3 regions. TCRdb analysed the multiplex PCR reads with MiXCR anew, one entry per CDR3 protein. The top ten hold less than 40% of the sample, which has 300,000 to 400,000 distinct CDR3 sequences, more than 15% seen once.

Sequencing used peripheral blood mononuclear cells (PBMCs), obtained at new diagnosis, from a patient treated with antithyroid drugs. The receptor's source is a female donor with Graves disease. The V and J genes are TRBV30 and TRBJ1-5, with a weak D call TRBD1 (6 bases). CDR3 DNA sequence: TGTGCCTGGGCTCCAGGGGGCAATCAGCCCCAGCATTTT. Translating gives CAWAPGGNQPQHF.